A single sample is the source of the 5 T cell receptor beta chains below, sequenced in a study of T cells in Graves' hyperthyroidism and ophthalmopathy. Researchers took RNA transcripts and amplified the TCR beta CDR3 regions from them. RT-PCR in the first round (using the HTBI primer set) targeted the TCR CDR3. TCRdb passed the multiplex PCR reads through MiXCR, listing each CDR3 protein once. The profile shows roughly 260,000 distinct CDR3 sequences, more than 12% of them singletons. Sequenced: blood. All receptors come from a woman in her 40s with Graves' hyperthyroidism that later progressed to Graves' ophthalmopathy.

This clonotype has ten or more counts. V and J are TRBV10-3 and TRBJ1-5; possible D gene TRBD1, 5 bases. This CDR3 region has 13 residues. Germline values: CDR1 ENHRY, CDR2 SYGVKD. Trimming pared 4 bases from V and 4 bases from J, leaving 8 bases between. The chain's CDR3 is CAISGGQNQPQHF. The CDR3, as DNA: TGTGCCATCAGTGGGGGCCAGAATCAGCCCCAGCATTTT.

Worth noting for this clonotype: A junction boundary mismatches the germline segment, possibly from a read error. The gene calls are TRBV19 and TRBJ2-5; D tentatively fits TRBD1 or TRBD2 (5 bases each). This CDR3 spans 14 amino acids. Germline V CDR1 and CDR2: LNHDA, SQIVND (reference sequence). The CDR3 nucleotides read TGTGCCAGTAGTATGGGGCGGGTCCAAGAGACCCGGTACTTC. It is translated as CASSMGRVQETRYF.

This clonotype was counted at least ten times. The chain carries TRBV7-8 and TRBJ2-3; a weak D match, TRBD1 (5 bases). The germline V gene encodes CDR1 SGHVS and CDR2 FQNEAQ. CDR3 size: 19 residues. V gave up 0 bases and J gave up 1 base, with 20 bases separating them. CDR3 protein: CASSLAPPATAHGTDTQYF. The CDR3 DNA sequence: TGTGCCAGCAGCTTAGCTCCCCCAGCGACAGCCCACGGCACAGATACGCAGTATTTT. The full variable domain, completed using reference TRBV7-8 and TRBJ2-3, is GAGVSQSPRYKVAKRGQDVALRCDPISGHVSLFWYQQALGQGPEFLTYFQNEAQLDKSGLPSDRFFAERPEGSVSTLKIQRTQQEDSAVYLCASSLAPPATAHGTDTQYFGPGTRLTVL.

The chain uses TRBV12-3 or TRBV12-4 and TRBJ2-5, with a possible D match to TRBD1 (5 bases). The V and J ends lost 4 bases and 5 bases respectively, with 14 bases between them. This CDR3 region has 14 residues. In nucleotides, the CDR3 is TGTGCCAGCAGTTCGACGGTTTCAGGGGAGACCCAGTACTTC. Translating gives CASSSTVSGETQYF.

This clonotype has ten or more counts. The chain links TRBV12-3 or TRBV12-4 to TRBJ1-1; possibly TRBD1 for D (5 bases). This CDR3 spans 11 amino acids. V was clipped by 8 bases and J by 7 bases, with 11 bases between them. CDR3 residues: CASSWGVEAFF. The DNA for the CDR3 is TGTGCCAGCTCGTGGGGGGTTGAAGCTTTCTTT.